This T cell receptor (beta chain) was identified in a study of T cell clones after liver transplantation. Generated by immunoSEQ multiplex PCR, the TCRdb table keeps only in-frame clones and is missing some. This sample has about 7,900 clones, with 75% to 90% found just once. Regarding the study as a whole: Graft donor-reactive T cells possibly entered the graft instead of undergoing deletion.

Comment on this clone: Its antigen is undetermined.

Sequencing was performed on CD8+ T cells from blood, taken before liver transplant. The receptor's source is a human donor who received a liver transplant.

The CDR3 DNA is TGTGCCAGCAGTGAGCCGGGGGGCCGCTCGAGGGAGCAGTTCTTC. Translated, it gives CASSEPGGRSREQFF. The V call is TRBV2, the J call TRBJ2-1; D possibly corresponds to TRBD2 (7 bases). Germline V gives CDR1 SNHLY, CDR2 FYNNEI. The CDR3 totals 15 residues. Trimming pared 3 bases from V and 10 bases from J, leaving 19 bases between.